The 22 T cell receptor beta chains below come from one sample, sequenced in a study of blood T cell repertoires in COVID-19. Only in-frame clones appear in the TCRdb table, and some are missing; sequencing was by immunoSEQ multiplex PCR. The table lists more than 12,000 clones, 70% to 90% of them singletons, with 2.5% to 3.5% in the top ten. Sequencing was carried out using peripheral blood. The receptors here all came from a human donor in a cohort sampled during active COVID-19.

This sequence joins TRBV19 and TRBJ2-7; 9 bases map to TRBD1. CDR3 size: 14 residues. The V gene's germline CDR1 is LNHDA and CDR2 SQIVND (reference sequence). After removal of 8 bases from V and 3 bases from J, the junction contained 8 bases not matched to a gene. DNA of the CDR3: TGTGCCAGTTCTGGACAGGGGATGAGCTACGAGCAGTACTTC. It yields the protein CASSGQGMSYEQYF.

The V and J genes are TRBV19 and TRBJ1-2, with 8 bases aligning to TRBD1. Germline V CDR1 and CDR2: LNHDA, SQIVND (reference sequence). This CDR3 is 16 amino acids long. V was clipped by 6 bases and J by 6 bases; unmatched bases: 15. CDR3 residues: CASSTKSGGASDGYTF. CDR3 bases: TGTGCCAGTAGCACTAAATCAGGGGGCGCGTCGGATGGCTACACCTTC. Filled out from reference TRBV19 and TRBJ1-2, the complete variable domain reads DGGITQSPKYLFRKEGQNVTLSCEQNLNHDAMYWYRQDPGQGLRLIYYSQIVNDFQKGDIAEGYSVSREKKESFPLTVTSAQKNPTAFYLCASSTKSGGASDGYTFGSGTRLTVV.

The DNA for the CDR3 is TGTGCCAGCTCTCTCGGGAGCAATCAGCCCCAGCATTTT. This translates into CASSLGSNQPQHF. V usage is TRBV6-5 and J usage is TRBJ1-5; D is uncertain. Germline V gene lookup returns CDR1 MNHEY and CDR2 SVGAGI. There are 13 residues in the CDR3. Trimming removed 8 bases at V and 1 base at J, with 9 bases between.

The chain links TRBV6-5 to TRBJ2-5, with 11 bases lining up with TRBD1. The CDR3 has 16 residues. Germline-derived CDR1 and CDR2 are MNHEY and SVGAGI. V trimming: 4 bases; J trimming: 5 bases; junction bases outside the gene matches: 9. CDR3 protein: CASSSPGQGGLETQYF. The CDR3 DNA follows: TGTGCCAGCAGTTCTCCGGGACAGGGGGGATTGGAGACCCAGTACTTC.

The chain employs TRBV6-5 and TRBJ2-7, with 9 positions matching TRBD1. J lost 4 bases, V lost 7 bases, and 8 bases had no gene match. Looked up from germline, CDR1 is MNHEY and CDR2 is SVGAGI. The CDR3 consists of 14 residues. The CDR3 DNA follows: TGTGCCAGCACCCCCCGGGACAGGGTGTACGAGCAGTACTTC. It yields the protein CASTPRDRVYEQYF.

In nucleotides, the CDR3 is TGTGCCAGCAGCTTAGGGGACAGGGCCGAGCAGTACTTC. As protein: CASSLGDRAEQYF. The rearrangement uses TRBV11-2 and TRBJ2-7; 9 nucleotides line up with TRBD1. This CDR3 has 13 amino acids. The V gene's germline CDR1 is SGHAT and CDR2 FQNNGV. With V trimmed by 1 base and J by 6 bases, 1 base remained unmatched.

J is TRBJ1-5 and V is TRBV2; D is undetermined. Germline CDR1 reads SNHLY; CDR2 reads FYNNEI. Trimming pared 1 base from V and 4 bases from J, leaving 11 bases between. CDR3 length equals 15 residues. This chain's CDR3 is CASSEVGGMNQPQHF. Written as DNA, the CDR3 is TGTGCCAGCAGTGAAGTAGGAGGGATGAATCAGCCCCAGCATTTT.

This clone has only one observation. V gene TRBV30 combines with J gene TRBJ1-5, with D perhaps TRBD1 (5 bases). The V and J ends lost 3 bases and 5 bases respectively, with 8 bases between them. The CDR3 covers 12 residues. The germline gives CDR1 GTSNPN, CDR2 SVGIG (reference sequence). The CDR3 coding sequence is TGTGCCTGGAGCCAGGGCGATCAGCCCCAGCATTTT. This encodes CAWSQGDQPQHF.

This chain links TRBV5-6 with TRBJ2-4; a weak D match, TRBD1 (7 bases). The length of the CDR3 is 17 residues. V was cut by 4 bases and J by 6 bases, with 23 bases left in between. The germline CDR1 and CDR2 sequences are SGHDT and YYEEEE. The CDR3 coding sequence is TGTGCCAGCAGCCCGTACCGTTTGACAGGGCGGGGAAACATTCAGTACTTC. It translates to CASSPYRLTGRGNIQYF.

The V call is TRBV9, the J call TRBJ1-1; 9 bases match TRBD1. CDR1 is SGDLS, CDR2 YYNGEE, per germline. The V and J ends lost 4 bases and 8 bases, in that order; junction bases with no gene match: 9. The CDR3 has 14 amino acids. The CDR3 nucleotides read TGTGCCAGCAGCAGCCGGGACAGGGCACCCGAAGCTTTCTTT. Protein sequence: CASSSRDRAPEAFF.

The gene calls are TRBV6-5 and TRBJ2-7; perhaps TRBD1 as D (5 bases). This CDR3 is 14 amino acids long. Germline V gene data show CDR1 as MNHEY and CDR2 as SVGAGI. The ends were cut back, 9 bases at V and 8 bases at J, with 23 bases in the middle. The CDR3 DNA reads TGTGCCAGTCAACCAGACAGTACTCCTACGAAGCAGTACTTC. Translating gives CASQPDSTPTKQYF.

V is TRBV3-1 (or the pseudogene TRBV3-2) and J is TRBJ1-3; TRBD1 is a possible D gene (5 bases). CDR3 length equals 15 residues. With 3 bases removed from V and 3 bases from J, the gap between germline ends came to 12 bases. CDR1 and CDR2 (germline): LGHDT, YNNKEL (reference sequence). The CDR3 sequence: CASSQGGVDGNTIYF. The CDR3 DNA is TGTGCCAGCAGCCAGGGGGGGGTGGATGGAAACACCATATATTTT.

CDR3 residues: CASSTFRTANNQPQHF. The DNA for the CDR3 is TGTGCCAGCAGCACCTTCCGGACAGCCAACAATCAGCCCCAGCATTTT. V usage is TRBV5-6 and J usage is TRBJ1-5, with D tentatively TRBD1 (6 bases). Germline loops: CDR1 SGHDT, CDR2 YYEEEE. V lost 4 bases to trimming and J lost 3 bases, with 17 bases between them. This CDR3 comprises 16 residues.

This chain uses TRBV9 with TRBJ1-2, with 8 bases aligning to TRBD1. V shed 0 bases, J shed 1 base, and the junction held 2 bases outside the gene matches. Germline V gene sequence: CDR1 SGDLS, CDR2 YYNGEE. The CDR3 covers 15 residues. CDR3 region: CASSVGTGFNYGYTF. Here the CDR3 DNA reads TGTGCCAGCAGCGTAGGGACAGGGTTTAACTATGGCTACACCTTC.

The chain carries TRBV5-6 and TRBJ2-3; possibly TRBD2 for D (5 bases). The CDR3 totals 14 residues. Trimming shortened V by 2 bases and J by 3 bases, and 10 bases separated the two germline ends. Per germline, CDR1 SGHDT and CDR2 YYEEEE. In DNA form, the CDR3 reads TGTGCCAGCAGCTTTTCCGGGGTAACAGATACGCAGTATTTT. It encodes CASSFSGVTDTQYF.

This chain links TRBV30 with TRBJ2-3; 8 bases map to TRBD2. The germline V gene has CDR1 GTSNPN and CDR2 SVGIG (reference sequence). The CDR3 loop spans 12 amino acids. V lost 5 bases and J lost 6; bases outside the gene matches: 4. The chain's CDR3 is CAWGTRADTQYF. CDR3 DNA sequence: TGTGCCTGGGGGACTAGGGCGGATACGCAGTATTTT.

V gene TRBV5-1 combines with J gene TRBJ2-3, with 9 bases that match TRBD2. V shed 5 bases, J shed 5 bases, and the junction held 6 bases outside the gene matches. CDR1 and CDR2 from the germline V gene are SGHRS and YFSETQ. The CDR3 sequence is 14 residues long. The CDR3 loop reads CASRGGGAEDTQYF. For the CDR3, the DNA is TGCGCCAGCAGGGGCGGGGGGGCGGAAGATACGCAGTATTTT.

This sequence joins TRBV7-2 and TRBJ2-2; TRBD1 matches at 7 bases. Trimming removed 0 bases from V and 6 bases from J; junction bases left unmatched: 1. Germline assignment: CDR1 SGHTA and CDR2 FQGNSA. CDR3 length: 14 residues. This CDR3 is CASSLATGAGELFF. DNA for the CDR3: TGTGCCAGCAGCTTAGCCACAGGGGCCGGGGAGCTGTTTTTT.

The V call is TRBV6-2 or TRBV6-3, the J call TRBJ1-5; D remains ambiguous. V was trimmed by 2 bases and J by 0 bases, leaving 11 bases between them. This CDR3 has 16 amino acids. Germline V lookup: CDR1 MNHEY, CDR2 SVGEGT. DNA for the CDR3: TGTGCCAGCAGTTACCTACCCGTCGCTAGCAATCAGCCCCAGCATTTT. This translates into CASSYLPVASNQPQHF.

The V call is TRBV30, the J call TRBJ2-1; D may be TRBD1 (6 bases). The germline V gene encodes CDR1 GTSNPN and CDR2 SVGIG (reference sequence). The CDR3 sequence is 16 residues long. Deletions cut 7 bases from V and 0 bases from J, with 19 bases between. This CDR3 reads CALIKGTLNSYNEQFF. As DNA, the CDR3 is TGTGCCTTGATCAAGGGGACACTCAACTCCTACAATGAGCAGTTCTTC. The full variable domain, completed using reference TRBV30 and TRBJ2-1, is SQTIHQWPATLVQPVGSPLSLECTVEGTSNPNLYWYRQAAGRGLQLLFYSVGIGQISSEVPQNLSASRPQDRQFILSSKKLLLSDSGFYLCALIKGTLNSYNEQFFGPGTRLTVL.

The gene calls are TRBV19 and TRBJ1-5; D ambiguous. V lost 4 bases to trimming and J lost 2 bases, with 9 bases between them. The germline V gene encodes CDR1 LNHDA and CDR2 SQIVND (reference sequence). The CDR3 sequence is 14 residues long. Here the CDR3 DNA reads TGTGCCAGTAGTAAGGAGGGTCGCAATCAGCCCCAGCATTTT. It specifies CASSKEGRNQPQHF.

The chain links TRBV18 to TRBJ2-2, with D possibly TRBD2 on 6 matching bases. Per the germline V gene, CDR1 is KGHSH and CDR2 is LQKENI. The CDR3 length is 18 residues. Trimming cost V 1 base and J 3 bases, with 18 bases left between them. CDR3 bases: TGTGCCAGCTCACCACTCCTGCAGGCGGGAACTGACACCGGGGAGCTGTTTTTT. Protein sequence: CASSPLLQAGTDTGELFF.